This record covers a single TCR beta chain. Antigen: not known. This entry belongs to a study of T cell repertoires in cytomegalovirus infection. Study as a whole: Both recently identified HLA-C-restricted and well-studied HLA-B-restricted CMV epitopes were used in the study. The study's findings and limits: HLA-C-restricted, CMV-specific TCR beta clonotypes were dominant ex vivo.

From the reads, TCRdb called clonotypes with MiXCR, one entry per CDR3 protein. The sample yields about 890,000 distinct CDR3 sequences, 31% seen once. The source of this sequence is a human donor in good health (CMV status not recorded). Some clones in this sample may be carry-over from other donors' samples. The specimen comprised cultured CD8+ T cells from PBMCs, sampled from culture after CMV antigen stimulation.

CDR3 loop: CASTRDGTYYEQYF. The CDR3, as DNA: TGTGCCAGCACGCGGGACGGAACATACTACGAGCAGTACTTC. The chain links TRBV5-4 to TRBJ2-7; D is perhaps TRBD2 (6 bases). This CDR3 is built from 14 residues. Looked up from germline, CDR1 is SGHNT and CDR2 is YYREEE (reference sequence). V lost 6 bases and J lost 3, with 16 bases in between.